This T cell receptor beta chain was documented in a study of cytomegalovirus exposure and HLA in healthy donors. A multiplex PCR was run with 60 Vbeta primers and 13 Jbeta primers. The protocol was immunoSEQ multiplex PCR, while the TCRdb copy is restricted to in-frame clones and leaves out a portion. Of fewer than 100,000 clones listed, roughly 73% were seen once; the top ten hold under 4%. This clone has a count of ten or more. Germline values: CDR1 SEHNR, CDR2 FQNEAQ (reference sequence). This CDR3 is 14 amino acids long. V lost 7 bases and J 0 bases, leaving 10 bases between the germline ends. This chain connects TRBV7-9 to TRBJ1-3; D not certain. Specimen: PBMCs. This sequence originates from a woman aged 40 to 50 in good health and CMV-seronegative. This CDR3 reads CASTPSSSGNTIYF. CDR3 DNA sequence: TGTGCCAGCACCCCATCCAGCTCTGGAAACACCATATATTTT. The variable domain in full, completed from reference TRBV7-9 and TRBJ1-3, reads DTGVSQNPRHKITKRGQNVTFRCDPISEHNRLYWYRQTLGQGPEFLTYFQNEAQLEKSRLLSDRFSAERPKGSFSTLEIQRTEQGDSAMYLCASTPSSSGNTIYFGEGSWLTVV.